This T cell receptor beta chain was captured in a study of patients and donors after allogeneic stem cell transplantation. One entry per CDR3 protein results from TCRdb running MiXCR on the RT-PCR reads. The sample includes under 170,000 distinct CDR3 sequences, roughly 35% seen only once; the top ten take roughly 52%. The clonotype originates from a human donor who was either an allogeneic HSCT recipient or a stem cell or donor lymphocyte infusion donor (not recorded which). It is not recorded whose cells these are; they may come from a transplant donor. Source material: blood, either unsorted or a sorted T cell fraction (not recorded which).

The CDR3 sequence: CASSLLPGQGNSPLHF. The CDR3 DNA sequence: TGTGCCAGCAGCCTACTACCGGGACAGGGTAATTCACCCCTCCACTTT. The rearrangement joins TRBV7-9 to TRBJ1-6, with 9 nucleotides matching TRBD1. V shed 5 bases, J shed 6 bases, and the junction held 8 bases outside the gene matches. This CDR3 spans 16 amino acids. Germline loops: CDR1 SEHNR, CDR2 FQNEAQ (reference sequence). Full variable domain (outside the CDR3, taken from reference TRBV7-9 and TRBJ1-6): DTGVSQNPRHKITKRGQNVTFRCDPISEHNRLYWYRQTLGQGPEFLTYFQNEAQLEKSRLLSDRFSAERPKGSFSTLEIQRTEQGDSAMYLCASSLLPGQGNSPLHFGNGTRLTVT.